The rows below give T cell receptor beta chains drawn from one sample of a study of control samples from healthy donors and cancer patients. Libraries were prepared by immunoSEQ multiplex PCR; TCRdb keeps only in-frame clonotypes and omits some of them. The sample carries about 51,000 clones, about 90% recorded once. Sequencing was done on a sample of PBMCs. Receptor source: a man aged 50 or older with head and neck cancer. Each CDR3 is given with its conserved first and last residue. A D gene is named only where the DNA matches it firmly. Size is stated for part of the rows, as once, few or many counts, or as a class when the clone is expanded.

v_gene	abundance	j_gene	d_gene	CDR3nt	CDR3aa
TRBV6-1	NA	TRBJ2-4	NA	TGTGCCAGCAGTGAGCTAGGGAACATTCAGTACTTC	CASSELGNIQYF
TRBV3-1/TRBV3-2	NA	TRBJ2-7	TRBD2	TGTGCCAGCAGCCTAGGACTAGCGGCCTACGAGCAGTACTTC	CASSLGLAAYEQYF
TRBV18	NA	TRBJ2-2	NA	TGTGCCAGCTCCGGAACCGGGGAGCTGTTTTTT	CASSGTGELFF
TRBV24-1	once	TRBJ2-5	NA	TGTGCCACCAGTGAAATGACGGAGGGGGAGACCCAGTACTTC	CATSEMTEGETQYF
TRBV28	NA	TRBJ1-6	NA	TGTGCCAGCAGTTTACCCCAGGGGAATGGTTCACCCCTCCACTTT	CASSLPQGNGSPLHF
TRBV3-1/TRBV3-2	once	TRBJ1-1	NA	TGTGCCAGCAGCCGGGTCGAGGGGAGCACTGAAGCTTTCTTT	CASSRVEGSTEAFF
TRBV5-4	few	TRBJ1-2	TRBD1	TGTGCCAGCAGCTCGGACAGGGGTCCCTATGGCTACACCTTC	CASSSDRGPYGYTF
TRBV19	NA	TRBJ2-4	TRBD1	TGTGCCAGTAGAGCCGGGACAGGGCCTCAACTAGCCAAAAACATTCAGTACTTC	CASRAGTGPQLAKNIQYF
TRBV28	few	TRBJ1-5	TRBD1	TGTGCCAGCAGTTTCCGCGGGACAGGGATAAGCAATCAGCCCCAGCATTTT	CASSFRGTGISNQPQHF
TRBV3-1/TRBV3-2	NA	TRBJ2-2	NA	TGTGCCAGCAGCCAACGTGGGGCCGGGGAGCTGTTTTTT	CASSQRGAGELFF
TRBV5-4	few	TRBJ1-1	NA	TGTGCCAGCAGCTCAGGAGGGAATTGGGGCACTGAAGCTTTCTTT	CASSSGGNWGTEAFF
TRBV7-8	once	TRBJ1-5	NA	TGTGCCAGCAGCTTAGGGGTCAGCCGAAGCAATCAGCCCCAGCATTTT	CASSLGVSRSNQPQHF
TRBV29-1	once	TRBJ2-7	NA	TGCAGCGTCCAGAGGACGGGATCCGAGCAGTACTTC	CSVQRTGSEQYF
TRBV29-1	NA	TRBJ2-2	NA	TGCAGCGTTGCGGGCAGGGGAAACACCGGGGAGCTGTTTTTT	CSVAGRGNTGELFF
TRBV19	once	TRBJ1-2	NA	TGTGCCACCCGTCGTGGACAGCATATTAACTATGGCTACACCTTC	CATRRGQHINYGYTF
TRBV6-1	NA	TRBJ1-1	TRBD1	TGTGCCAGCAACAGGGGAAGTATCACTGAAGCTTTCTTT	CASNRGSITEAFF
TRBV27	once	TRBJ2-2	NA	TGTGCCAGCAGTCCGTCAGGGCTTGGCGGGGAGCTGTTTTTT	CASSPSGLGGELFF
TRBV4-1	NA	TRBJ2-5	NA	TGCGCCAGCAGCCAGTGGCGGAAAGAGACCCAGTACTTC	CASSQWRKETQYF
TRBV5-1	NA	TRBJ2-7	NA	TGCGCCAGCAGCTTGTCTGGAATTCAGGACGAGCAGTACTTC	CASSLSGIQDEQYF
TRBV5-6	NA	TRBJ1-4	NA	TGTGCCAGCAGAAACCTACGGGCCGTCGCACCGAAACTGTTTTTT	CASRNLRAVAPKLFF
TRBV4-2	NA	TRBJ1-1	NA	TGTGCCAGCAGCCCATTTTCGGGGGAAGGCACTGAAGCTTTCTTT	CASSPFSGEGTEAFF
TRBV6-1	NA	TRBJ2-1	NA	TGTGCCAGCAGTGAACGTCCAGGTCAACTTTCGTACAATGAGCAGTTCTTC	CASSERPGQLSYNEQFF
TRBV7-9	NA	TRBJ2-1	TRBD1	TGTGCCAGCAGCTTAGCGCGTCCAGGGGGTTACAATGAGCAGTTCTTC	CASSLARPGGYNEQFF
TRBV30	once	TRBJ2-7	TRBD1	TGTGCCTGGAGTGCCTACAGGGGTGACGAGCAGTACTTC	CAWSAYRGDEQYF
TRBV4-2	NA	TRBJ1-2	NA	TGTGCCAGCAGCCACAGCACTGACAGAGTACTTAACTATGGCTACACCTTC	CASSHSTDRVLNYGYTF
TRBV6-5	NA	TRBJ1-1	NA	TGTGCCAGCAGTTACCTTCCGACAGCCACCCGCCCTGAAGCTTTCTTT	CASSYLPTATRPEAFF
TRBV9	NA	TRBJ2-2	TRBD2	TGTGCCAGCAGCGTAGTATCCGGGGGGGCCGGGGAGCTGTTTTTT	CASSVVSGGAGELFF
TRBV28	NA	TRBJ2-5	TRBD1	TGTGCCAGCAGTGGAGAGGGACAGGGGGCTGTGAGAGAGACCCAGTACTTC	CASSGEGQGAVRETQYF
TRBV6-5	NA	TRBJ2-7	TRBD2	TGTGCCAGCAGTCCTGGGGGGGTTTCCTACGAGCAGTACTTC	CASSPGGVSYEQYF
TRBV30	NA	TRBJ2-7	NA	TGTGCCTGGACCGAGGGCGCGGGATACGAGCAGTACTTC	CAWTEGAGYEQYF
TRBV18	NA	TRBJ2-1	TRBD2	TGTGCCAGCTCCCGAATGGGACTAGATACGTACAATGAGCAGTTCTTC	CASSRMGLDTYNEQFF
TRBV9	NA	TRBJ1-3	NA	TGTGCCAGCAGCCTAGAGGAGGTGAGCTCTGGAAACACCATATATTTT	CASSLEEVSSGNTIYF
TRBV28	NA	TRBJ2-7	NA	TGTGCCACCCAGGGGGGATACGAGCAGTACTTC	CATQGGYEQYF
TRBV11-3	NA	TRBJ2-5	TRBD2	TGTGCCAGCAGCTTGGGAGATAGCGGGGTAAAAGAGACCCAGTACTTC	CASSLGDSGVKETQYF
TRBV12-3/TRBV12-4	NA	TRBJ1-2	NA	TGTGCCAGCAGTTTAGGACATCTTGGCTACACCTTC	CASSLGHLGYTF
TRBV4-1	NA	TRBJ2-1	TRBD2	TGCGCCAGCAGCTCAGGCGGGGGATACCTGAATGAGCAGTTCTTC	CASSSGGGYLNEQFF
TRBV5-6	NA	TRBJ2-7	NA	TGTGCCAGCAGCCTCGGATCAGACCTCAGGGTGGAGCAGTACTTC	CASSLGSDLRVEQYF
TRBV5-1	NA	TRBJ2-1	TRBD2	TGCGCCAGCAGCTTGACCAGCGGGAGGGATGAGCAGTTCTTC	CASSLTSGRDEQFF
TRBV5-4	NA	TRBJ2-1	TRBD1	TGTGCCAGCAGCTTCTCGCCGGGACAGGGGGCGGATGAGCAGTTCTTC	CASSFSPGQGADEQFF
TRBV14	NA	TRBJ2-2	TRBD1	TGTGCCAGCAGCCAGGACAGGCCCCATTTAAACACCGGGGAGCTGTTTTTT	CASSQDRPHLNTGELFF
TRBV28	NA	TRBJ2-1	NA	TGTGCCAGCACTCGCACAGCCTTATACAATGAGCAGTTCTTC	CASTRTALYNEQFF
TRBV4-1	NA	TRBJ2-7	TRBD1	TGCGCCAGCAGCCAAGTAGGGACAGGGACTTACGAGCAGTACTTC	CASSQVGTGTYEQYF
TRBV11-2	NA	TRBJ2-2	NA	TGTGCCAGCAGCTTAAGTACGGGCACCGGGGAGCTGTTTTTT	CASSLSTGTGELFF
TRBV3-1/TRBV3-2	NA	TRBJ2-1	NA	TGTGCCAGCAGCCAAGAGGAGCTAGCCAGTAATGAGCAGTTCTTC	CASSQEELASNEQFF
TRBV7-2	NA	TRBJ2-7	TRBD1	TGTGCCAGCAGCATAAGGACAGGCTCCTACGAGCAGTACTTC	CASSIRTGSYEQYF
TRBV18	NA	TRBJ1-3	TRBD1	TGTGCCAGCTCACGGGAACAGGGGTCCCACTCTGGAAACACCATATATTTT	CASSREQGSHSGNTIYF
TRBV27	NA	TRBJ2-1	NA	TGTGCCAGCAGTCCCCCTCCACAGAGATACAATGAGCAGTTCTTC	CASSPPPQRYNEQFF
TRBV5-1	NA	TRBJ1-2	NA	TGCGCCAGCAGCTTGAGGGCCACGAGCTACACCTTC	CASSLRATSYTF
TRBV10-1	NA	TRBJ2-3	NA	TGCGCCAGCAGTGAGTCGTTCGCAGGGCGGGCAGATACGCAGTATTTT	CASSESFAGRADTQYF
TRBV7-2	NA	TRBJ1-5	NA	TGTGCCAGCAGCTTAGTGGCATCACCTAGCAATCAGCCCCAGCATTTT	CASSLVASPSNQPQHF
TRBV28	NA	TRBJ1-6	TRBD1	TGTGCCAGCAGCCCCAACAGGGGCTCAGGCTCACCCCTCCACTTT	CASSPNRGSGSPLHF
TRBV7-9	NA	TRBJ2-1	NA	TGTGCCAGCAGCTTAGTTTGGGATGAGCAGTTCTTC	CASSLVWDEQFF
TRBV2	once	TRBJ2-7	TRBD1	TGTGCCAGCAGCGGTTCCGGGACAGACGTTTACGAGCAGTACTTC	CASSGSGTDVYEQYF
TRBV19	NA	TRBJ1-6	NA	TGTGCCAGTAGTACGTCAACTAGGGTGGATAATTCACCCCTCCACTTT	CASSTSTRVDNSPLHF